Below, one T cell receptor beta chain is given with its context. Its antigen is not identified. A read error may produce the germline difference seen at one junction end. Looked up from germline, CDR1 is DFQATT and CDR2 is SNEGSKA (reference sequence). The length of the CDR3 is 15 residues. Constant-region reverse primers amplified full-length variable regions, followed by semi-nested Nested Universal Primer A PCR. Using its own MiXCR run on the 5' RACE reads, TCRdb lists one record per CDR3 protein. The sample consists of some 64,000 distinct CDR3 sequences, approximately 22% of them appearing once. Study-wide findings and caveats: Greatest tumor Treg TCR overlap was with tumor naive CD4+ cells. Larger-cohort validation covered only one TCR beta V-J rearrangement.

The gene calls are TRBV20-1 and TRBJ2-2, with D possibly being TRBD2 (5 bases). The TCR was taken from a female donor with breast cancer. Sequenced: memory CD4+ T cells sorted from a lymph node. The subset: memory CD4+ T cells, CD4+CD45RO+CD25-. In DNA form, the CDR3 reads TGCAGTGCCAGTCCCCCCGGGAAGAGCACCGGGGAGCAGTTTTTT. Its translation: CSASPPGKSTGEQFF.